Listed here are 18 T cell receptor beta chains from one sample, sequenced in a study of lymphopenia after photon versus proton radiotherapy. Data came from immunoSEQ multiplex PCR; TCRdb stores just in-frame clones and leaves some out. The table includes tens of thousands of clones, more than 90% detected once. The sample consisted of peripheral blood, taken from a patient treated with photon-based radiotherapy. Every receptor here comes from a woman aged 40 to 49 with cholangiocarcinoma.

The rearrangement joins TRBV11-2 to TRBJ1-2, with 7 bases fitting TRBD1. CDR3 length: 16 amino acids. Germline CDR1 is SGHAT and CDR2 is FQNNGV. Unmatched junction bases numbered 13, after V lost 5 bases and J lost 4 bases. The CDR3 sequence is CASSPRDSRDIYGYTF. CDR3 DNA sequence: TGTGCCAGCAGCCCCCGGGACAGCAGAGACATCTATGGCTACACCTTC.

The chain has TRBV7-9 and TRBJ2-3; D gene unclear. The CDR3 loop spans 14 amino acids. Germline V gene data show CDR1 as SEHNR and CDR2 as FQNEAQ (reference sequence). Trimming pared 8 bases from V and 2 bases from J, leaving 14 bases between. The CDR3 spells CASPPGPHTDTQYF. The CDR3 bases are TGTGCCAGCCCTCCCGGGCCACACACAGATACGCAGTATTTT.

The V call is TRBV28, the J call TRBJ1-5; D unclear. This CDR3 comprises 14 residues. The V end lost 5 bases, the J end lost 4 bases, and 12 bases lay between the germline ends. CDR1 and CDR2 from the germline V gene are MDHEN and SYDVKM. The CDR3 DNA reads TGTGCCAGCAGTCCCAGGACGGTAAATCAGCCCCAGCATTTT. Encoded protein: CASSPRTVNQPQHF.

This clone was picked up one time. The chain has TRBV4-2 and TRBJ2-7, with D tentatively TRBD2 (6 bases). The CDR3 covers 21 residues. V lost 0 bases and J 0 bases, leaving 27 bases between the germline ends. The V gene's germline CDR1 is LGHNA and CDR2 YNFKEQ. CDR3 DNA sequence: TGTGCCAGCAGCCAAGATTTCGGGGGAACAGCCCAAGACCAGGCCTCCTACGAGCAGTACTTC. Encoded protein: CASSQDFGGTAQDQASYEQYF.

CDR3 nucleotide sequence: TGTGCCTGGAGAACTATATCAGCGGGACCGAACTATGGCTACACCTTC. Its protein is CAWRTISAGPNYGYTF. The chain carries TRBV30 and TRBJ1-2, with D maybe TRBD1 (5 bases). V was shortened by 3 bases and J by 2 bases, with 19 bases between the two germline ends. The CDR3 totals 16 residues. Per germline, CDR1 GTSNPN and CDR2 SVGIG (reference sequence).

J is TRBJ2-3 and V is TRBV5-1, with 7 positions matching TRBD1. The CDR3 covers 16 residues. Germline lookup yields CDR1 SGHRS and CDR2 YFSETQ. V lost 3 bases and J lost 1; bases outside the gene matches: 8. DNA of the CDR3: TGCGCCAGCAGCTCTATAACCGGGACAGGCACAGATACGCAGTATTTT. It yields the protein CASSSITGTGTDTQYF.

The genes are TRBV28 and TRBJ2-7; D remains unclear. This CDR3 contains 14 residues. Trimming took 3 bases from V and 3 from J, leaving 12 bases between them. Germline V CDR1 and CDR2: MDHEN, SYDVKM. As DNA, the CDR3 is TGTGCCAGCAGTTTCCCTCCGAACAGCTACGAGCAGTACTTC. Its protein is CASSFPPNSYEQYF.

The chain combines TRBV2 with TRBJ2-1, with 8 bases that match TRBD2. The CDR3 is 16 residues long. The trim removed 8 bases at V and 1 base at J, leaving 10 bases unmatched. Germline CDR1 is SNHLY and CDR2 is FYNNEI. CDR3 loop: CASPLRAGDSYNEQFF. The CDR3, as DNA: TGTGCCAGCCCTTTGAGAGCGGGAGATTCCTACAATGAGCAGTTCTTC.

The chain links TRBV21-1 to TRBJ1-1. TRBV21-1 constitutes a pseudogene. The CDR3 spans 16 residues. CDR3 in amino acids: CASSKAMGGNNTEAFF. CDR3 sequence (DNA): TGTGCCAGCAGCAAAGCCATGGGGGGTAACAACACTGAAGCTTTCTTT.

This chain joins TRBV9 and TRBJ2-2; D remains ambiguous. V dropped 4 bases and J dropped 1 base, with 14 bases sitting between them. This CDR3 contains 16 residues. From germline, CDR1 is SGDLS and CDR2 YYNGEE. CDR3 coding DNA: TGTGCCAGCAGCAGTCGTTCTACCCTGAACACCGGGGAGCTGTTTTTT. Translating it yields CASSSRSTLNTGELFF.

The chain couples TRBV15 to TRBJ2-3; D uncertain. CDR1 is LNHNV, CDR2 YYDKDF, per germline (reference sequence). The CDR3 runs 16 residues. The ends were cut back, 1 base at V and 1 base at J, with 12 bases in the middle. The CDR3 loop is CATSRVGLDRTDTQYF. CDR3 coding DNA: TGTGCCACCAGCAGAGTAGGGCTGGATCGCACAGATACGCAGTATTTT.

The count of this clone is one. This chain uses TRBV9 with TRBJ2-1; D is possibly TRBD2 (5 bases). Germline CDR1 reads SGDLS; CDR2 reads YYNGEE. The length of the CDR3 is 16 residues. V was clipped by 3 bases and J by 0 bases, with 13 bases between them. The CDR3 sequence is CASSALMGSSYNEQFF. The CDR3 DNA sequence: TGTGCCAGCAGCGCCCTGATGGGGAGCTCCTACAATGAGCAGTTCTTC.

The chain couples TRBV27 to TRBJ1-1; TRBD1 might be the D (5 bases). CDR1 is MNHEY, CDR2 SMNVEV, per germline (reference sequence). This CDR3 comprises 14 residues. The V and J ends lost 0 bases and 3 bases respectively, with 8 bases between them. The chain's CDR3 is CASSLSGGDTEAFF. Written as DNA, the CDR3 is TGTGCCAGCAGTTTATCCGGGGGGGACACTGAAGCTTTCTTT.

The CDR3 loop is CASSSTGRTTNEKLFF. CDR3 DNA sequence: TGTGCCAGCAGCTCCACCGGACGAACAACTAATGAAAAACTGTTTTTT. V usage is TRBV7-9 and J usage is TRBJ1-4; no clear D gene. The CDR3 loop spans 16 amino acids. The V end was cut by 4 bases, the J end by 0 bases, with 12 bases between. Germline V gene data show CDR1 as SEHNR and CDR2 as FQNEAQ (reference sequence).

The gene calls are TRBV27 and TRBJ1-1, with unresolved D. The germline CDR1 and CDR2 sequences are MNHEY and SMNVEV (reference sequence). Trimming pared 1 base from V and 3 bases from J, leaving 12 bases between. This CDR3 has 15 amino acids. CDR3 bases: TGTGCCAGCAGTTTATGGAGCGGGTATGACACTGAAGCTTTCTTT. Its protein product is CASSLWSGYDTEAFF.

The V call is TRBV5-1, the J call TRBJ1-1; perhaps TRBD1 as D (6 bases). Trimming cost V 2 bases and J 1 base, with 12 bases left between them. This CDR3 contains 15 residues. Germline lookup yields CDR1 SGHRS and CDR2 YFSETQ. CDR3 residues: CASSLTGQQNTEAFF. CDR3 coding DNA: TGCGCCAGCAGCTTAACAGGACAGCAGAACACTGAAGCTTTCTTT.

The rearrangement uses TRBV6-6 and TRBJ2-3, with D perhaps TRBD2 (7 bases). Trimming left V 6 bases short and J 2 bases short, with 12 bases between. Germline V gives CDR1 MNHNY, CDR2 SVGAGI (reference sequence). The CDR3 consists of 14 residues. CDR3 in amino acids: CASSGGGYTDTQYF. The CDR3 region has the DNA TGTGCCAGCAGCGGCGGGGGCTACACAGATACGCAGTATTTT.

This chain links TRBV7-2 with TRBJ1-2, with D maybe TRBD1 (5 bases). CDR1 is SGHTA, CDR2 FQGNSA, per germline. V was pared by 3 bases and J by 8 bases, with 10 bases between. The CDR3 consists of 12 residues. The chain's CDR3 is CASSFPGKGYTF. DNA for the CDR3: TGTGCCAGCAGCTTCCCAGGGAAAGGCTACACCTTC.